This TCR beta chain is from a study of T cell responses to AZD1222 COVID-19 vaccine. The trim removed 3 bases at V and 10 bases at J, leaving 5 bases unmatched. This CDR3 region has 15 residues. The V gene's germline CDR1 is MRHNA and CDR2 SNTAGT. Profiling relied on immunoSEQ multiplex PCR, and the TCRdb table lists in-frame clones only, not all of them. The sample lists approximately 190,000 clones; approximately 90% were seen once. V gene TRBV6-4 combines with J gene TRBJ1-6; 11 bases match TRBD1. The source material was peripheral blood, sampled on day 0 of AZD1222 vaccination. The source of this sequence is an adult in good health. DNA of the CDR3: TGTGCCAGCAGTGATCAGGACAGGGGGCAGTCACCCCTCCACTTT. This sequence encodes CASSDQDRGQSPLHF.